This record covers a single T cell receptor (beta chain). As yet, its antigen is unknown. Germline assignment: CDR1 DFQATT and CDR2 SNEGSKA (reference sequence). CDR3 size: 12 residues. V lost 2 bases, J lost 2 bases, and 6 bases lay in between. The sample comes from a study of CD8+CD57+ T cells in acquired aplastic anemia. Study-wide context: DNA from sorted CD4+ and CD8+ cells averaged around 3.2 ug.

Patients chosen for sequencing had CD8+CD57+ cells that had expanded, as shown by flow cytometry. Whole-study findings and limits: Almost 30 sequences, all CD8+ CDR3, were shared between patients and controls. Controls and patients did not differ significantly in CD8+ Simpson's diversity.

TCR beta VDJ combinations and CDR3 sequences were profiled from genomic DNA. TCRdb re-called the reads with MiXCR, one entry per CDR3 protein. The sample lists roughly 98,000 distinct CDR3 sequences, about 66% occurring once. The sequence derives from a human donor with aplastic anemia. Sequenced material: sorted CD4+, CD8+, or CD8+CD57+ T cells (not recorded which) from PBMCs. The genes are TRBV20-1 and TRBJ2-5; D uncertain. The CDR3 loop is CSARRLQETQYF. Written as DNA, the CDR3 is TGCAGTGCTAGACGGTTACAAGAGACCCAGTACTTC.